The present entry profiles one T cell receptor (beta chain) with its context. Exclusion applied to patients with autoimmune disease history or systemic immunosuppression. Researchers took blood at baseline, on cycle 4 day 1, and on cycle 7 day 1. CDR3 length: 15 amino acids. The germline V gene encodes CDR1 MNHEY and CDR2 SMNVEV (reference sequence). Trimming took off 3 bases at V and 5 bases at J, with 13 bases between the two ends. These data are taken from a study of OX40 agonist ivuxolimab in advanced cancers. About the research overall: Ivuxolimab, which is an agonistic anti-OX40 (CD134) antibody, was administered to the patients.

Some clones are missing from TCRdb's copy, which holds only in-frame ones; the method was immunoSEQ multiplex PCR. This sample has tens of thousands of clones, with 93% found just once. The TCR originated in an adult with an advanced solid tumor such as melanoma, head and neck, liver or kidney cancer. This sequence joins TRBV27 and TRBJ2-2; a possible D gene is TRBD1 (6 bases). Sequencing was performed on CD4+ or CD8+ T cells sorted from blood, taken in a trial of the OX40 agonist ivuxolimab. CDR3 residues: CASSLGHTGTGELFF. The DNA for the CDR3 is TGTGCCAGCAGTTTGGGACATACGGGGACCGGGGAGCTGTTTTTT.